Listed below are T cell receptor beta chains from one sample, sequenced in a study of blood T cells in healthy people across ages. TCRdb analysed the 5' RACE reads with MiXCR anew, one entry per CDR3 protein. The repertoire includes roughly 700,000 distinct CDR3 sequences, around 25% of them detected once, and 9.4% sits in the top ten. The sample was also reused in another study, on T cells of mothers and their children.

The sequenced sample consisted of blood. These receptor sequences come from a boy aged 5 to 17 in good health. The CDR3 runs from the conserved cysteine through the conserved F or W. Fields, in order: D gene, J gene, CDR3 length, clone size, V gene, CDR3 DNA, CDR3 protein. D genes are given only for firm matches. The size field is filled for only some rows; it gives once, few, many or a size class.

d_call: TRBD2; j_call: TRBJ2-1; cdr3_length: 17; clone_size: .; v_call: TRBV5-1; cdr3_nt: TGCGCCAGCAGCTTGGGAGCGGGAGTGACCTTCTACAATGAGCAGTTCTTC; cdr3_aa: CASSLGAGVTFYNEQFF
d_call: .; j_call: TRBJ2-6; cdr3_length: 16; clone_size: .; v_call: TRBV7-9; cdr3_nt: TGTGCCAGCAGGGATTACACAGGGCGCGGGGCCAACGTCCTGACTTTC; cdr3_aa: CASRDYTGRGANVLTF
d_call: TRBD2; j_call: TRBJ2-1; cdr3_length: 17; clone_size: .; v_call: TRBV7-8; cdr3_nt: TGTGCCAGCAGCTTAATTTCGAGGCGGGAGGGCCGGTATGAGCAGTTCTTC; cdr3_aa: CASSLISRREGRYEQFF
d_call: TRBD1; j_call: TRBJ2-1; cdr3_length: 15; clone_size: few; v_call: TRBV5-1; cdr3_nt: TGCGCCAGCAGCTTGATGTATGGACAGGGCAATGAGCAGTTCTTC; cdr3_aa: CASSLMYGQGNEQFF
d_call: TRBD1; j_call: TRBJ1-1; cdr3_length: 14; clone_size: few; v_call: TRBV20-1; cdr3_nt: TGCAGTGCTAGTTACCGGACAGGGAACACTGAAGCTTTCTTT; cdr3_aa: CSASYRTGNTEAFF
d_call: .; j_call: TRBJ2-5; cdr3_length: 18; clone_size: few; v_call: TRBV28; cdr3_nt: TGTGCCAGCAGTCCCTTGGGCCAATGGGGTGGCCTCCAAGAGACCCAGTACTTC; cdr3_aa: CASSPLGQWGGLQETQYF
d_call: .; j_call: TRBJ2-7; cdr3_length: 12; clone_size: few; v_call: TRBV3-1; cdr3_nt: TGTGCCAGCAGCCTCTCCATGGCCGAGCAGTACTTC; cdr3_aa: CASSLSMAEQYF
d_call: .; j_call: TRBJ2-1; cdr3_length: 15; clone_size: few; v_call: TRBV3-1; cdr3_nt: TGTGCCAGCAGCCAAGATGTGGAAACCTACAATGAGCAGTTCTTC; cdr3_aa: CASSQDVETYNEQFF
d_call: TRBD1; j_call: TRBJ1-2; cdr3_length: 13; clone_size: .; v_call: TRBV29-1; cdr3_nt: TGCAGCCTGCCTGGGACAGGAGAATATGGCTACACCTTC; cdr3_aa: CSLPGTGEYGYTF
d_call: TRBD1; j_call: TRBJ1-2; cdr3_length: 16; clone_size: few; v_call: TRBV3-1; cdr3_nt: TGTGCCAGCAGCCAAGAGGGGAGACAGGGGGTCTATGGCTACACCTTC; cdr3_aa: CASSQEGRQGVYGYTF
d_call: .; j_call: TRBJ2-7; cdr3_length: 13; clone_size: few; v_call: TRBV12-3/TRBV12-4; cdr3_nt: TGTGCCAGCAGCCAATATACAGCCTACGAGCAGTACTTC; cdr3_aa: CASSQYTAYEQYF
d_call: TRBD1; j_call: TRBJ2-1; cdr3_length: 13; clone_size: few; v_call: TRBV7-9; cdr3_nt: TGTGCCAGCAGCGACAGGGTAGACAATGAGCAGTTCTTC; cdr3_aa: CASSDRVDNEQFF
d_call: TRBD2; j_call: TRBJ2-4; cdr3_length: 13; clone_size: .; v_call: TRBV15; cdr3_nt: TGTGCCACCTGGGGACTAGCGGAAAACATTCAGTACTTC; cdr3_aa: CATWGLAENIQYF
d_call: TRBD1; j_call: TRBJ2-5; cdr3_length: 16; clone_size: .; v_call: TRBV24-1; cdr3_nt: TGTGCCACCAGTGATTTGACAACAGGGGAGAGAGAGACCCAGTACTTC; cdr3_aa: CATSDLTTGERETQYF
d_call: TRBD2; j_call: TRBJ2-5; cdr3_length: 16; clone_size: few; v_call: TRBV4-2; cdr3_nt: TGTGCCAGCAGCCAAGAGACTAGCGGGGGGGCAGAGACCCAGTACTTC; cdr3_aa: CASSQETSGGAETQYF
d_call: TRBD2; j_call: TRBJ2-2; cdr3_length: 15; clone_size: .; v_call: TRBV11-3; cdr3_nt: TGTGCCAGCAGCTTAGTCGGGGGGAAAACCGGGGAGCTGTTTTTT; cdr3_aa: CASSLVGGKTGELFF
d_call: .; j_call: TRBJ1-5; cdr3_length: 13; clone_size: .; v_call: TRBV28; cdr3_nt: TGTGCCAGCAGTTTGGTCCGAAATCAGCCCCAGCATTTT; cdr3_aa: CASSLVRNQPQHF
d_call: TRBD1; j_call: TRBJ2-7; cdr3_length: 14; clone_size: few; v_call: TRBV12-3/TRBV12-4; cdr3_nt: TGTGCCAGCAGTCGAACGACAGGGGCCTACGAGCAGTACTTC; cdr3_aa: CASSRTTGAYEQYF
d_call: TRBD1; j_call: TRBJ1-2; cdr3_length: 14; clone_size: few; v_call: TRBV20-1; cdr3_nt: TGCAGTGCTAGACCTCTCGGACAGGGCTATGGCTACACCTTC; cdr3_aa: CSARPLGQGYGYTF